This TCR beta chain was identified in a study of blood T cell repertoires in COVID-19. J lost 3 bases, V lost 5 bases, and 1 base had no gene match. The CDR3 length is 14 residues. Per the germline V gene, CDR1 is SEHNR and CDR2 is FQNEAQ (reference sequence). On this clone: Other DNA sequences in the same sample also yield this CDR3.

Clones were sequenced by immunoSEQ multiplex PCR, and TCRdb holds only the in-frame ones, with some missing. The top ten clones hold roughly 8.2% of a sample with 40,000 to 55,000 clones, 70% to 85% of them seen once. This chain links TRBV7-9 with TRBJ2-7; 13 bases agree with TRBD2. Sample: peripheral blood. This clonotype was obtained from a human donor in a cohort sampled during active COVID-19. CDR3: CASSRTSGSYEQYF. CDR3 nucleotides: TGTGCCAGCAGCCGGACTAGCGGGAGCTACGAGCAGTACTTC.